What follows is one T cell receptor beta chain and its context. The data were obtained in a study of tumour-infiltrating T cells in Burkitt lymphoma. Clones were sequenced by immunoSEQ multiplex PCR, and TCRdb holds only the in-frame ones, with some missing. The table lists 14,000 or so clones, about 30% of them singletons. Trimming left V 5 bases short and J 6 bases short, with 8 bases between. The CDR3 is 12 amino acids. Looked up from germline, CDR1 is SGHTA and CDR2 is FQGNSA. The rearrangement uses TRBV7-2 and TRBJ1-5; D gene uncertain. This clonotype originated in a human donor with diffuse large B-cell lymphoma. The sequencing input was tumor tissue. CDR3 loop: CASSPKGQPQHF. As DNA, the CDR3 is TGTGCCAGCAGCCCGAAGGGTCAGCCCCAGCATTTT.